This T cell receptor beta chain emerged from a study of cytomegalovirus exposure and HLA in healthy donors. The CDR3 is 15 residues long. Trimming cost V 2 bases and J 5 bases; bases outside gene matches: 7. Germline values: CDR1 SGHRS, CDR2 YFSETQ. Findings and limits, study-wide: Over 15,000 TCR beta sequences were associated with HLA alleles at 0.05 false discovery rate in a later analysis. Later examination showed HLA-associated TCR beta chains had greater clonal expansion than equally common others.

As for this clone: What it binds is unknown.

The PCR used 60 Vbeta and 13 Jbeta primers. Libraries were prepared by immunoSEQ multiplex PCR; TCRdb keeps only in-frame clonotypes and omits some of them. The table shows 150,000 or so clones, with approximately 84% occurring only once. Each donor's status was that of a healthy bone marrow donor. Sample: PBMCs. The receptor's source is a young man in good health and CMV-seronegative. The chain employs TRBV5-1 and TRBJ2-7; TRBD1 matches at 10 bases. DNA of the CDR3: TGCGCCAGCAGCTTTAGTGGACAGGGGGTAAACGAGCAGTACTTC. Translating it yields CASSFSGQGVNEQYF.